Below are 19 T cell receptor beta chains sequenced from a single sample in a study of shared clonotypes between healthy human individuals (dated by TCRdb to 2020 to 2022). Library prep was done by the immunoSEQ multiplex PCR assay. TCRdb re-hosts the immuneACCESS table, in-frame sequences only. Its copies lack some clones; in the studies checked, an unresolved V gene accounts for under half of them, and the cause for the rest is not known. The sample data list approximately 650,000 clones, and nearly 97% of these were observed just once. The ten top clones hold 0.095% to 0.12% of the sample. CD8 naive samples were CD45RO-negative cells positively selected for CCR7, giving a CD45RA+CCR7+ population that excluded TemRA cells. The specimen sequenced was naive CD8+ T cells sorted from blood. The sample's cell subset or site label, in plain terms: CD45RA+CCR7+. These receptors were taken from a woman in her 30s in good health.

The genes are TRBV19 and TRBJ2-7; D might be TRBD1 (6 bases). The CDR3 sequence is 15 residues long. V gave up 5 bases and J gave up 3 bases, with 17 bases separating them. Looked up from germline, CDR1 is LNHDA and CDR2 is SQIVND (reference sequence). The CDR3 spells CASSVNRDNFYEQYF. The CDR3 bases are TGTGCCAGTAGTGTCAACCGGGACAACTTCTACGAGCAGTACTTC.

The chain recombines TRBV25-1 with TRBJ2-5; D remains ambiguous. Germline V gene data show CDR1 as MGHDK and CDR2 as SYGVNS. The V end was cut by 3 bases, the J end by 2 bases, with 10 bases between. The CDR3 is 14 amino acids. CDR3 in amino acids: CASSDLADQETQYF. The CDR3, as DNA: TGTGCCAGCAGTGATCTGGCGGATCAAGAGACCCAGTACTTC.

The chain couples TRBV5-6 to TRBJ2-7, with D perhaps TRBD1 or TRBD2 (6 bases each). Germline values: CDR1 SGHDT, CDR2 YYEEEE. Trimming shortened V by 0 bases and J by 1 base, and 11 bases separated the two germline ends. This CDR3 is built from 15 residues. CDR3 nucleotides: TGTGCCAGCAGCTTGGACGGGGGCGCGTCCTACGAGCAGTACTTC. This codes for CASSLDGGASYEQYF.

The J gene is TRBJ2-1, the V gene TRBV9, with 8 positions matching TRBD2. CDR3 size: 15 residues. Germline V gives CDR1 SGDLS, CDR2 YYNGEE. The ends lost 3 bases at V and 9 bases at J; junction bases unmatched: 11. CDR3: CASSGLATLQTEQFF. In nucleotides, the CDR3 is TGTGCCAGCAGCGGACTAGCGACCCTACAGACTGAGCAGTTCTTC. Full variable domain (missing parts from reference TRBV9 and TRBJ2-1): DSGVTQTPKHLITATGQRVTLRCSPRSGDLSVYWYQQSLDQGLQFLIQYYNGEERAKGNILERFSAQQFPDLHSELNLSSLELGDSALYFCASSGLATLQTEQFFGPGTRLTVL.

V and J are TRBV4-1 and TRBJ2-1; D is undetermined. V lost 4 bases and J lost 4, with 8 bases in between. CDR1 is MGHRA, CDR2 YSYEKL, per germline. This CDR3 has 13 amino acids. CDR3 bases: TGCGCCAGCAGCCCCTCTCTATACAATGAGCAGTTCTTC. This sequence encodes CASSPSLYNEQFF.

The chain carries TRBV27 and TRBJ2-2; 7 bases align to TRBD2. CDR3 length: 18 amino acids. Germline V gene data show CDR1 as MNHEY and CDR2 as SMNVEV (reference sequence). Losses at the gene ends were 5 bases for V and 2 bases for J; bases not matched to a gene: 14. CDR3 sequence (DNA): TGTGCCAGCAGTCCGTACCCTAAGCGGGAAGCCAACACCGGGGAGCTGTTTTTT. As protein: CASSPYPKREANTGELFF.

This rearrangement joins TRBV29-1 to TRBJ1-1; 8 nucleotides match TRBD1. CDR1 SQVTM and CDR2 ANQGSEA come from the germline V gene. Trimming removed 4 bases from V and 0 bases from J; junction bases left unmatched: 10. CDR3 length: 16 amino acids. In DNA form, the CDR3 reads TGCAGCGTTGTTGGGACAGGAGTACGCATGAACACTGAAGCTTTCTTT. Its translation: CSVVGTGVRMNTEAFF.

V and J are TRBV9 and TRBJ1-5; D possibly corresponds to TRBD1 (6 bases). There are 16 residues in the CDR3. V dropped 0 bases and J dropped 2 bases, with 12 bases sitting between them. Germline assignment: CDR1 SGDLS and CDR2 YYNGEE. The CDR3 protein is CASSVEGGVGNQPQHF. CDR3 sequence (DNA): TGTGCCAGCAGCGTAGAAGGGGGGGTCGGCAATCAGCCCCAGCATTTT.

J is TRBJ1-1 and V is TRBV19; D is perhaps TRBD1 (6 bases). The CDR3 is made up of 17 amino acids. The V gene lost 4 bases and the J gene lost 0 bases, with 18 bases spanning the gap. Looked up from germline, CDR1 is LNHDA and CDR2 is SQIVND (reference sequence). The chain's CDR3 is CASSNDRDKVMNTEAFF. CDR3 coding DNA: TGTGCCAGTAGTAACGACCGGGACAAAGTGATGAACACTGAAGCTTTCTTT.

This clone appeared a single time. The V and J genes are TRBV11-2 and TRBJ2-3; 9 nucleotides agree with TRBD2. Trimming cost V 3 bases and J 3 bases; bases outside gene matches: 7. CDR3 length: 16 residues. Germline V gene sequence: CDR1 SGHAT, CDR2 FQNNGV. The CDR3 here is CASSFRAGGGTDTQYF. CDR3 DNA: TGTGCCAGCAGCTTCCGTGCGGGAGGGGGTACAGATACGCAGTATTTT. Combining the CDR3 with reference TRBV11-2 and TRBJ2-3 gives the whole variable domain EAGVAQSPRYKIIEKRQSVAFWCNPISGHATLYWYQQILGQGPKLLIQFQNNGVVDDSQLPKDRFSAERLKGVDSTLKIQPAKLEDSAVYLCASSFRAGGGTDTQYFGPGTRLTVL.

The chain has TRBV5-1 and TRBJ1-5; the D is unclear. CDR3 length: 15 residues. CDR1 and CDR2 (germline): SGHRS, YFSETQ. Trimming stripped 4 bases from V and 3 bases from J, with 14 bases between. CDR3 sequence reads: CASSPEEGPNQPQHF. For the CDR3, the DNA is TGCGCCAGCAGCCCCGAAGAGGGCCCCAATCAGCCCCAGCATTTT.

This clone was observed a single time. J is TRBJ2-7 and V is TRBV27; D ambiguous. CDR3 length: 14 residues. With 6 bases removed from V and 0 bases from J, the gap between germline ends came to 12 bases. Germline CDR1 MNHEY, CDR2 SMNVEV (reference sequence). In DNA form, the CDR3 reads TGTGCCAGCAGCCCCGCCAGGAGCTCCTACGAGCAGTACTTC. Its translation: CASSPARSSYEQYF.

The CDR3 sequence: CASSESGGGSGYEQYF. CDR3 sequence (DNA): TGCGCCAGCAGTGAGTCAGGGGGCGGGAGCGGATACGAGCAGTACTTC. This sequence joins TRBV10-2 and TRBJ2-7; TRBD1 or TRBD2 may be the D gene (7 bases each). Trimming took off 0 bases at V and 4 bases at J, with 16 bases between the two ends. Germline V lookup: CDR1 WSHSY, CDR2 SAAADI. This CDR3 comprises 16 residues.

V is TRBV7-9 and J is TRBJ2-7, with 11 nucleotides matching TRBD1. The CDR3 has 14 amino acids. Germline V gives CDR1 SEHNR, CDR2 FQNEAQ (reference sequence). V was clipped by 6 bases and J by 3 bases; unmatched bases: 4. The CDR3 region is CASSSGTGGYEQYF. The CDR3 region has the DNA TGTGCCAGCAGTTCCGGGACAGGGGGCTACGAGCAGTACTTC.

The chain recombines TRBV6-1 with TRBJ2-5; TRBD1 might be the D (5 bases). The germline V gene encodes CDR1 MNHNS and CDR2 SASEGT. The length of the CDR3 is 16 residues. Trimming stripped 2 bases from V and 6 bases from J, with 19 bases between. This CDR3 reads CASSELGLGPTKTQYF. As DNA, the CDR3 is TGTGCCAGCAGTGAATTGGGGTTGGGGCCTACGAAGACCCAGTACTTC.

As regards this clone: This specimen includes other DNA sequences encoding the same CDR3. The chain has TRBV27 and TRBJ2-7; TRBD1 is a possible D gene (6 bases). Germline-derived CDR1 and CDR2 are MNHEY and SMNVEV (reference sequence). Trimming removed 1 base at V and 3 bases at J, with 10 bases between. CDR3 size: 14 residues. This chain's CDR3 is CASSLFGGSYEQYF. The CDR3 DNA is TGTGCCAGCAGTTTATTTGGGGGCAGCTACGAGCAGTACTTC.

The chain uses TRBV6-5 and TRBJ1-4, with 7 bases that match TRBD1. CDR1 and CDR2 from the germline V gene are MNHEY and SVGAGI. The CDR3 covers 14 residues. J gave up 6 bases and V 8 bases, and 9 bases lay outside the gene matches. The CDR3 is CASQGGGEDEKLFF. The DNA for the CDR3 is TGTGCCAGCCAAGGAGGGGGCGAAGATGAAAAACTGTTTTTT.

V usage is TRBV10-1 and J usage is TRBJ2-4; TRBD1 is a possible D gene (6 bases). Trimming left V 7 bases short and J 9 bases short, with 16 bases between. Germline V gene lookup returns CDR1 WNHNN and CDR2 SYGVQD (reference sequence). This CDR3 spans 13 amino acids. The CDR3 nucleotides are TGCGCCAGCATACTTGGGGGCCGGGGCATTCAGTACTTC. This gives the protein CASILGGRGIQYF.

The chain has TRBV25-1 and TRBJ2-1; D gene unclear. In germline, CDR1 is MGHDK, CDR2 SYGVNS. This CDR3 is 16 amino acids long. V was trimmed by 4 bases and J by 1 base, leaving 14 bases between them. CDR3 nucleotide sequence: TGTGCCAGCAGTGGGGTGGCGGAAGCTTCCTACAATGAGCAGTTCTTC. Translated, it gives CASSGVAEASYNEQFF.